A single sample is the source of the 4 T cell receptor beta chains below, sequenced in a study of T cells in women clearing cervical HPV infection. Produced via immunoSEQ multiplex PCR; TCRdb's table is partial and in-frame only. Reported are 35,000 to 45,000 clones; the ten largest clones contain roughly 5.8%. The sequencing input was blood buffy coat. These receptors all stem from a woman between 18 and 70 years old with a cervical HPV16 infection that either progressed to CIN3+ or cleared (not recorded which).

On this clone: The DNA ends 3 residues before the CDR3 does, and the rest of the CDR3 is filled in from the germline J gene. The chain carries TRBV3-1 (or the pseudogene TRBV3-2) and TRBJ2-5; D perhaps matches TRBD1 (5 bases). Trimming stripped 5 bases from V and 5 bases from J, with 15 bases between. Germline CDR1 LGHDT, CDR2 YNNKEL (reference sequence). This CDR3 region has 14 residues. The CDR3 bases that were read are TGTGCCAGCAGCGGGCAGGGCGGTAGCGAGACC. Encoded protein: CASSGQGGSET. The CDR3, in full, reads CASSGQGGSETQYF.

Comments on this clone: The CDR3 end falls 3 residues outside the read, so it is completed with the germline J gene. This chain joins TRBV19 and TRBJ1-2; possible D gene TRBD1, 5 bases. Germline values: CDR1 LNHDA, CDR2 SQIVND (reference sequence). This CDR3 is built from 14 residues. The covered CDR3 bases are TGTGCCAGTAGTATGATGAAGGGGAGAGATACC. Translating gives CASSMMKGRDT. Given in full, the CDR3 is CASSMMKGRDTYTF.

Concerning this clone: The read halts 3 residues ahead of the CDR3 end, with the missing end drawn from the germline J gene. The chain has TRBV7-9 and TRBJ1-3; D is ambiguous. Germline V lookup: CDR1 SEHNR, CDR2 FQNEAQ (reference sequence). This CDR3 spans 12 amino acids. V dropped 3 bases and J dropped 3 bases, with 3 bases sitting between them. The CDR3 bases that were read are TGTGCCAGCAGCTTCGGTGGAAACACC. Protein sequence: CASSFGGNT. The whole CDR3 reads CASSFGGNTIYF.

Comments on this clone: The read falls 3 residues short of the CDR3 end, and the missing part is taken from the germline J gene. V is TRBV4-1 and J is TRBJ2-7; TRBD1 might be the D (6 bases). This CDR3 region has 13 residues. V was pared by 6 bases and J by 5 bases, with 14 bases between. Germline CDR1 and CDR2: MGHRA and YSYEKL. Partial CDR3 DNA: TGCGCCAGCAGAGGTCCAGGGGTGGACGAG. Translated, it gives CASRGPGVDE. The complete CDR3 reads CASRGPGVDEQYF.